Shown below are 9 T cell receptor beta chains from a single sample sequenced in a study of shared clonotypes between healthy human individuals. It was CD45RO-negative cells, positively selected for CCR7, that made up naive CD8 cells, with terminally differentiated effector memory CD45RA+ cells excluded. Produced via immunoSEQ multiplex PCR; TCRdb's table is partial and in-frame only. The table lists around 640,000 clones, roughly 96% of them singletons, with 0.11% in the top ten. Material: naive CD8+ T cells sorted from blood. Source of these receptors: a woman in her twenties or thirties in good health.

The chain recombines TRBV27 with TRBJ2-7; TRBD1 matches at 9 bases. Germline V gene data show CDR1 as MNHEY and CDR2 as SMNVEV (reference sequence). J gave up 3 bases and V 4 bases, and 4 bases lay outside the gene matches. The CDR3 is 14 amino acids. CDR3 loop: CASSWTGANYEQYF. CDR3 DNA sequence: TGTGCCAGCAGTTGGACAGGGGCTAACTACGAGCAGTACTTC.

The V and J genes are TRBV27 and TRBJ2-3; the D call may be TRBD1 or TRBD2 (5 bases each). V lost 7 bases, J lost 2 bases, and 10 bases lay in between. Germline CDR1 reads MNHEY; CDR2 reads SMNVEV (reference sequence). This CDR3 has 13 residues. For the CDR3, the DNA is TGTGCCAGCAAGGGACGGTCCACAGATACGCAGTATTTT. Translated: CASKGRSTDTQYF.

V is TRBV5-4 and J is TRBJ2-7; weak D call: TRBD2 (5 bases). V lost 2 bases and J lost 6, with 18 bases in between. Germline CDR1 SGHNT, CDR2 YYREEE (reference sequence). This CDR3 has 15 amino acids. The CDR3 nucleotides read TGTGCCAGCAGCTTAGGGTCCGGGGAAGCGCGCGAGCAGTACTTC. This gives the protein CASSLGSGEAREQYF.

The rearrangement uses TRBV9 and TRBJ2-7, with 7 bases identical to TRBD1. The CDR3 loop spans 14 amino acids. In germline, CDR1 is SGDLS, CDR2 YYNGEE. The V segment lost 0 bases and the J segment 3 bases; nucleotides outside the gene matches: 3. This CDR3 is CASSVGDSIYEQYF. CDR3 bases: TGTGCCAGCAGCGTAGGGGACAGCATCTACGAGCAGTACTTC. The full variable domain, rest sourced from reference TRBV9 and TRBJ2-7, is DSGVTQTPKHLITATGQRVTLRCSPRSGDLSVYWYQQSLDQGLQFLIQYYNGEERAKGNILERFSAQQFPDLHSELNLSSLELGDSALYFCASSVGDSIYEQYFGPGTRLTVT.

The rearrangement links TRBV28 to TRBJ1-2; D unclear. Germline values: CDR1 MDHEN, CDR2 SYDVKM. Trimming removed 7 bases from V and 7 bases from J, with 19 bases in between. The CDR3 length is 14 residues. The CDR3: CASNSVRWPIGYTF. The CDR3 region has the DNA TGTGCCAGCAATAGCGTTAGGTGGCCTATTGGCTACACCTTC.

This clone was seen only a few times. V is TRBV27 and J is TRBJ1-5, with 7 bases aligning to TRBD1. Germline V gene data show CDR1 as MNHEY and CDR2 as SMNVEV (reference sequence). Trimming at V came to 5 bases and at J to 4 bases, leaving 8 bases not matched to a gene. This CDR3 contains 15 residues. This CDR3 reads CASSLRQGLNQPQHF. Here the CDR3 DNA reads TGTGCCAGCAGTCTTCGACAGGGACTAAATCAGCCCCAGCATTTT.

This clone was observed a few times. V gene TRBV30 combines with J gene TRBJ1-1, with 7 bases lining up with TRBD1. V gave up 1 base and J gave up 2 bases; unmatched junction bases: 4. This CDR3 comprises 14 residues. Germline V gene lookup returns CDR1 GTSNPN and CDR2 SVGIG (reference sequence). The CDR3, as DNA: TGTGCCTGGAGTGGAAGGACAGGAAACACTGAAGCTTTCTTT. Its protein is CAWSGRTGNTEAFF.

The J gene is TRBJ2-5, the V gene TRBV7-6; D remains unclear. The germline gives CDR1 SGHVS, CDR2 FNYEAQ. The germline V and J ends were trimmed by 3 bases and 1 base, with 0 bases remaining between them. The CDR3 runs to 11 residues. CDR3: CASSFQETQYF. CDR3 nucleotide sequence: TGTGCCAGCAGCTTCCAAGAGACCCAGTACTTC. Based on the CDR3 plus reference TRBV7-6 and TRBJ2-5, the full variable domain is GAGVSQSPRYKVTKRGQDVALRCDPISGHVSLYWYRQALGQGPEFLTYFNYEAQQDKSGLPNDRFSAERPEGSISTLTIQRTEQRDSAMYRCASSFQETQYFGPGTRLLVL.

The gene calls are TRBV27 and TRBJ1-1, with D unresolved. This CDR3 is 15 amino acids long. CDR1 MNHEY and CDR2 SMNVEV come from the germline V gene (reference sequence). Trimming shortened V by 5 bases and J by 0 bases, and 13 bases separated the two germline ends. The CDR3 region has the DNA TGTGCCAGCAGTGTCATGGCGACACTGAACACTGAAGCTTTCTTT. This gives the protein CASSVMATLNTEAFF.